The 23 T cell receptor beta chains below were found in one sample sequenced in a study of persistence of HIV-infected CD4 T cells. The libraries were made with immunoSEQ version 4 in survey mode. Produced via immunoSEQ multiplex PCR; TCRdb's table is partial and in-frame only. The table lists fewer than 50,000 clones, 91% of them singletons, with under 2% in the top ten. Antigens for these TCRs are unknown. Cells were stimulated nonspecifically with anti-CD3/anti-CD28 magnetic beads. CD4+ T cells upregulating both CD40 ligand and CD69 were sorted as responding cells. The sample here was CD4+ T cells sorted from PBMCs after roughly 18-hour stimulation, taken from a patient who received antiretroviral therapy. The receptors derive from an adult man with HIV who was CMV-seropositive.

This clone was detected only once. V usage is TRBV28 and J usage is TRBJ1-6; D is uncertain. CDR1 is MDHEN and CDR2 is SYDVKM in the germline V gene. Trimming removed 6 bases at V and 5 bases at J, with 14 bases between. This CDR3 spans 15 amino acids. For the CDR3, the DNA is TGTGCCAGCAGCCCCGGGATCAAACATAATTCACCCCTCCACTTT. It yields the protein CASSPGIKHNSPLHF.

The chain carries TRBV3-1 (or the pseudogene TRBV3-2) and TRBJ2-1; 11 nucleotides match TRBD2. Per germline, CDR1 LGHDT and CDR2 YNNKEL (reference sequence). This CDR3 comprises 14 residues. V lost 2 bases, J lost 9 bases, and 3 bases stayed unmatched. The CDR3 region has the DNA TGTGCCAGCAGCCAACTAGCGGGGGGAATTGAGCAGTTCTTC. Protein sequence: CASSQLAGGIEQFF.

The gene calls are TRBV30 and TRBJ1-2, with D unresolved. Germline CDR1 GTSNPN, CDR2 SVGIG (reference sequence). Trimming removed 1 base at V and 2 bases at J, with 11 bases between. The CDR3 length is 14 residues. CDR3 DNA sequence: TGTGCCTGGAGTGGATCTACGGAAAACTATGGCTACACCTTC. This sequence encodes CAWSGSTENYGYTF.

The chain joins TRBV2 to TRBJ2-7, with 7 positions matching TRBD1. The CDR3 contains 14 residues. V lost 6 bases to trimming and J lost 5 bases; unmatched junction nucleotides: 10. Germline V gene lookup returns CDR1 SNHLY and CDR2 FYNNEI. The CDR3 coding sequence is TGTGCCAGCAGGACGGGACAGCTCGCAGACGAGCAGTACTTC. This codes for CASRTGQLADEQYF.

This clone was counted a single time. The chain couples TRBV27 to TRBJ2-1; D is unresolved. CDR1 and CDR2 (germline): MNHEY, SMNVEV (reference sequence). This CDR3 has 11 amino acids. V dropped 8 bases and J dropped 7 bases, with 9 bases sitting between them. CDR3 protein: CASYDFNEQFF. The CDR3 region has the DNA TGTGCCAGCTATGACTTTAATGAGCAGTTCTTC.

Written as DNA, the CDR3 is TGTGCCAGCTCACGGGAGAGCGGTGGAGCTGAAGCTTTCTTT. The encoded protein is CASSRESGGAEAFF. This sequence joins TRBV18 and TRBJ1-1, with no clear D. Germline CDR1 KGHSH, CDR2 LQKENI. The CDR3 runs 14 residues. The ends were cut back, 4 bases at V and 6 bases at J, with 15 bases in the middle. Using reference TRBV18 and TRBJ1-1 for the parts outside the CDR3, the full variable domain is NAGVMQNPRHLVRRRGQEARLRCSPMKGHSHVYWYRQLPEEGLKFMVYLQKENIIDESGMPKERFSAEFPKEGPSILRIQQVVRGDSAAYFCASSRESGGAEAFFGQGTRLTVV.

The chain combines TRBV30 with TRBJ2-7; 10 bases are a match to TRBD2. Trimming cost V 4 bases and J 3 bases; bases outside gene matches: 3. In germline, CDR1 is GTSNPN, CDR2 SVGIG (reference sequence). The CDR3 consists of 13 residues. The CDR3 region is CAWMSSGGYEQYF. CDR3 coding DNA: TGTGCCTGGATGTCTAGCGGGGGCTACGAGCAGTACTTC.

V gene TRBV5-1 combines with J gene TRBJ2-2, with unresolved D. Between the trimmed V and J ends, which lost 0 bases and 8 bases, there was a span of 14 bases. This CDR3 is built from 15 residues. The V gene's germline CDR1 is SGHRS and CDR2 YFSETQ. CDR3 sequence (DNA): TGCGCCAGCAGCTTGGCCACAACTTCCACTGGGGAGCTGTTTTTT. Translated, it gives CASSLATTSTGELFF.

This clone has a single count. This chain connects TRBV2 to TRBJ2-7, with TRBD1 as a possible D gene (5 bases). Germline V gene data show CDR1 as SNHLY and CDR2 as FYNNEI. The CDR3 sequence is 12 residues long. V was shortened by 7 bases and J by 0 bases, with 7 bases between the two germline ends. Here the CDR3 DNA reads TGTGCCAGCACTGACAGCTCCTACGAGCAGTACTTC. Its protein is CASTDSSYEQYF.

This sequence joins TRBV6-5 and TRBJ2-7; D gene ambiguous. The ends were cut back, 6 bases at V and 0 bases at J, with 12 bases in the middle. The length of the CDR3 is 14 residues. Germline CDR1 is MNHEY and CDR2 is SVGAGI. CDR3 nucleotide sequence: TGTGCCAGCAGGTTGGACGGATTCTCCTACGAGCAGTACTTC. Protein: CASRLDGFSYEQYF.

The chain has TRBV10-3 and TRBJ1-6; 7 nucleotides agree with TRBD1. CDR3 length: 19 amino acids. V shed 0 bases, J shed 7 bases, and the junction held 15 bases outside the gene matches. Germline CDR1 is ENHRY and CDR2 is SYGVKD. In DNA, the CDR3 is TGTGCCATCAGTGAGTCGAAGGGGGCGCCGGAGGGGCTAAATTCACCCCTCCACTTT. This encodes CAISESKGAPEGLNSPLHF.

The chain carries TRBV19 and TRBJ2-1, with D perhaps matching TRBD1 or TRBD2 (5 bases each). The V end lost 4 bases, the J end lost 9 bases, and 7 bases lay between the germline ends. The CDR3 length is 11 residues. The V gene's germline CDR1 is LNHDA and CDR2 SQIVND (reference sequence). CDR3 in amino acids: CASSTGSEQFF. The CDR3 DNA reads TGTGCCAGTAGTACAGGGAGTGAGCAGTTCTTC.

The genes are TRBV5-1 and TRBJ1-2, with D perhaps matching TRBD1 (6 bases). Trimming removed 5 bases from V and 0 bases from J, with 11 bases in between. Per the germline V gene, CDR1 is SGHRS and CDR2 is YFSETQ. CDR3 length: 14 residues. CDR3 DNA sequence: TGCGCCAGCAGTCAACAGGGATCTAACTATGGCTACACCTTC. Protein product: CASSQQGSNYGYTF.

The genes are TRBV28 and TRBJ2-3; perhaps D is TRBD1 or TRBD2 (5 bases each). The CDR3 runs 17 residues. Germline CDR1 is MDHEN and CDR2 is SYDVKM. V shed 6 bases and J shed 1 base, with 20 bases lying between them. CDR3 DNA sequence: TGTGCCAGCAGACCCCCAGGGATGGGGGACCGCACAGATACGCAGTATTTT. This codes for CASRPPGMGDRTDTQYF.

The rearrangement uses TRBV5-4 and TRBJ2-1, with a weak D call TRBD1 (7 bases). V dropped 1 base and J dropped 3 bases, with 11 bases sitting between them. This CDR3 comprises 15 residues. Germline CDR1 and CDR2: SGHNT and YYREEE (reference sequence). The CDR3, as DNA: TGTGCCAGCAGCTTGATCAGGGGGGACTACAATGAGCAGTTCTTC. It yields the protein CASSLIRGDYNEQFF.

The CDR3 coding sequence is TGTGCCAGCAGCCAAGCCAGGGGGGATCCCGGGGAGCTGTTTTTT. Its protein product is CASSQARGDPGELFF. The genes are TRBV7-2 and TRBJ2-2; perhaps TRBD1 as D (7 bases). The CDR3 covers 15 residues. Germline V gives CDR1 SGHTA, CDR2 FQGNSA. V was pared by 5 bases and J by 6 bases, with 16 bases between.

J is TRBJ1-6 and V is TRBV7-8, with 7 bases aligning to TRBD1. This CDR3 contains 15 residues. V lost 2 bases and J lost 7; bases outside the gene matches: 5. From germline, CDR1 is SGHVS and CDR2 FQNEAQ. The chain's CDR3 is CASSLLGQDNSPLHF. The CDR3 DNA sequence: TGTGCCAGCAGCTTACTCGGACAGGACAATTCACCCCTCCACTTT.

The genes are TRBV14 and TRBJ2-3, with D uncertain. Germline V gene sequence: CDR1 SGHDN, CDR2 FVKESK. The CDR3 contains 15 residues. Trimming removed 4 bases at V and 4 bases at J, with 15 bases between. CDR3 bases: TGTGCCAGCAGCCGGTATCTAACTTTACCAGATACGCAGTATTTT. Translating it yields CASSRYLTLPDTQYF.

The gene calls are TRBV5-4 and TRBJ2-2; no clear D. CDR1 is SGHNT and CDR2 is YYREEE in the germline V gene (reference sequence). This CDR3 is built from 13 residues. Between the trimmed V and J ends, which lost 4 bases and 4 bases, there was a span of 8 bases. The DNA for the CDR3 is TGTGCCAGCAGCGAAGGGCTCACCGGGGAGCTGTTTTTT. Its translation is CASSEGLTGELFF.

This clone was found a few times. This sequence joins TRBV5-1 and TRBJ2-3, with 12 bases aligning to TRBD2. The CDR3 covers 16 residues. V shed 4 bases, J shed 0 bases, and the junction held 3 bases outside the gene matches. Per germline, CDR1 SGHRS and CDR2 YFSETQ. CDR3 residues: CASSQGLAGSTDTQYF. The CDR3 DNA sequence: TGCGCCAGCAGCCAAGGACTAGCGGGGAGCACAGATACGCAGTATTTT. Full variable domain (remainder filled in from reference TRBV5-1 and TRBJ2-3): KAGVTQTPRYLIKTRGQQVTLSCSPISGHRSVSWYQQTPGQGLQFLFEYFSETQRNKGNFPGRFSGRQFSNSRSEMNVSTLELGDSALYLCASSQGLAGSTDTQYFGPGTRLTVL.

The rearrangement links TRBV28 to TRBJ1-2, with TRBD1 identical over 7 bases. Germline values: CDR1 MDHEN, CDR2 SYDVKM. Unmatched junction bases numbered 8, after V lost 2 bases and J lost 5 bases. This CDR3 has 15 residues. CDR3 bases: TGTGCCAGCAGTTTAGGAGACAGGGAGTTGTATGGCTACACCTTC. Translated: CASSLGDRELYGYTF.

The J gene is TRBJ2-1, the V gene TRBV4-1; TRBD2 agrees at 9 bases. Per germline, CDR1 MGHRA and CDR2 YSYEKL. J lost 7 bases, V lost 5 bases, and 6 bases had no gene match. This CDR3 region has 14 residues. The CDR3 here is CASSRGLAGNEQFF. DNA of the CDR3: TGCGCCAGCAGCAGGGGGCTAGCGGGGAATGAGCAGTTCTTC.

The chain recombines TRBV5-1 with TRBJ1-6; D not certain. The CDR3 loop spans 13 amino acids. Trimming removed 0 bases from V and 13 bases from J, with 11 bases in between. In germline, CDR1 is SGHRS, CDR2 YFSETQ. The CDR3: CASSLGFSSPLHF. CDR3 nucleotides: TGCGCCAGCAGCTTGGGGTTCTCATCGCCCCTCCACTTT.